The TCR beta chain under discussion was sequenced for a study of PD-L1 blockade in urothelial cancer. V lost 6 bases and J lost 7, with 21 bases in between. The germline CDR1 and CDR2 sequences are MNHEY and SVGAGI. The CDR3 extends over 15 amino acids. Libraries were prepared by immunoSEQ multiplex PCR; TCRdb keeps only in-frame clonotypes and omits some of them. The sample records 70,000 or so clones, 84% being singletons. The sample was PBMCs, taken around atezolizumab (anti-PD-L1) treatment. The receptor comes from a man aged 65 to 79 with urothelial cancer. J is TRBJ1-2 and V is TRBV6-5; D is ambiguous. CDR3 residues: CASSPQTPGILGYTF. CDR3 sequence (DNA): TGTGCCAGCAGCCCCCAGACACCCGGGATACTTGGCTACACCTTC.